The following is a T cell receptor beta chain sequence with its context. Authors' data handling: Reference gene primer amplification gave estimated nucleated cell counts. The table came from immunoSEQ multiplex PCR; TCRdb's copy has only in-frame clones and leaves some out. V and J calls and clone size follow that table, whereas D and trimming were derived from the DNA. The table includes fewer than 100,000 clones, roughly 89% detected once. The source of the sample is a study of blood T cell repertoires in COVID-19. Study information: Both acute and convalescent COVID-19 samples were obtained from the United States, Italy and Spain. Sample material is recorded as cDNA or gDNA derived from T cells, B-cell-depleted T cells, or PBMCs.

With 1 base clipped from V and 5 bases from J, the junction kept 3 bases outside the gene matches. Germline V CDR1 and CDR2: LGHDT, YNNKEL (reference sequence). The CDR3 sequence is 15 residues long. Sequencing was done on a sample of peripheral blood. This chain links TRBV3-1 (or the pseudogene TRBV3-2) with TRBJ2-5; 11 bases line up with TRBD2. The clonotype originates from a human donor in a cohort sampled during active COVID-19. The CDR3 protein is CASSQGVAGGETQYF. For the CDR3, the DNA is TGTGCCAGCAGCCAAGGGGTAGCGGGAGGGGAGACCCAGTACTTC.